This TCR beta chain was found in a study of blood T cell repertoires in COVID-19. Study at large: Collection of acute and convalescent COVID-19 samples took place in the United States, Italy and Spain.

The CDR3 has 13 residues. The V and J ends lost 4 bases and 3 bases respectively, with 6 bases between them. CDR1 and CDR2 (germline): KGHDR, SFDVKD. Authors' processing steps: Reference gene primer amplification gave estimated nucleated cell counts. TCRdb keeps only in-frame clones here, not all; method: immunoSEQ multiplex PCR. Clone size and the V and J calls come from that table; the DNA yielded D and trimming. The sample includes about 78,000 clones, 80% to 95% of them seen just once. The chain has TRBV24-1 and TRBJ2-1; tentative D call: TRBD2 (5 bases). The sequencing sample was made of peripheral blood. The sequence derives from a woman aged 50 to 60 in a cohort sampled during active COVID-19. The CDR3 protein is CATSERGYNEQFF. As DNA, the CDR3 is TGTGCCACCAGTGAACGGGGCTACAATGAGCAGTTCTTC.